The 31 T cell receptor beta chains reported below all come from one sample, sequenced in a study of OX40 agonist ivuxolimab in advanced cancers. Generated by immunoSEQ multiplex PCR, the TCRdb table keeps only in-frame clones and is missing some. The sample lists 92,000 or so clones, roughly 80% occurring once. Sample: CD4+ or CD8+ T cells sorted from blood, taken in a trial of the OX40 agonist ivuxolimab. The source is an adult with an advanced solid tumor such as melanoma, head and neck, liver or kidney cancer.

The rearrangement links TRBV29-1 to TRBJ2-7, with TRBD1 as a possible D gene (5 bases). V lost 5 bases, J lost 3 bases, and 17 bases lay in between. CDR3 length: 14 amino acids. Per germline, CDR1 SQVTM and CDR2 ANQGSEA. This CDR3 is CSVSTVPKFYEQYF. In DNA, the CDR3 is TGCAGCGTTTCGACAGTTCCAAAATTCTACGAGCAGTACTTC.

DNA for the CDR3: TGCGCCAGCAGCTCGCTTGGTCCCGGGACTAGCGGGAGGAATGAGCAGTTCTTC. Encoded protein: CASSSLGPGTSGRNEQFF. The chain uses TRBV5-1 and TRBJ2-1; 15 nucleotides agree with TRBD2. In germline, CDR1 is SGHRS, CDR2 YFSETQ. The CDR3 sequence is 18 residues long. V lost 3 bases and J lost 7; bases outside the gene matches: 11.

V gene TRBV2 combines with J gene TRBJ2-1, with 7 bases identical to TRBD2. This CDR3 has 16 amino acids. Germline lookup yields CDR1 SNHLY and CDR2 FYNNEI. J gave up 0 bases and V 4 bases, and 6 bases lay outside the gene matches. CDR3 DNA sequence: TGTGCCAGCAGTGGAAGCGGGACTTCCTCCTACAATGAGCAGTTCTTC. It codes for CASSGSGTSSYNEQFF.

The chain has TRBV11-3 and TRBJ2-1; TRBD1 might be the D (5 bases). V lost 5 bases, J lost 2 bases, and 16 bases lay in between. Germline CDR1 SGHNT, CDR2 YENEEA. CDR3 length equals 16 residues. The CDR3 protein is CASSPGTQVAYNEQFF. DNA for the CDR3: TGTGCCAGCAGCCCCGGTACACAGGTAGCCTACAATGAGCAGTTCTTC. Drawing the rest from reference TRBV11-3 and TRBJ2-1, the complete variable domain is EAGVVQSPRYKIIEKKQPVAFWCNPISGHNTLYWYLQNLGQGPELLIRYENEEAVDDSQLPKDRFSAERLKGVDSTLKIQPAELGDSAVYLCASSPGTQVAYNEQFFGPGTRLTVL.

This chain uses TRBV19 with TRBJ1-4; D is undetermined. V was trimmed by 6 bases and J by 4 bases, leaving 12 bases between them. Germline V gives CDR1 LNHDA, CDR2 SQIVND (reference sequence). The CDR3 is made up of 14 amino acids. The CDR3 sequence: CASSKGGYNEKLFF. CDR3 coding DNA: TGTGCCAGTAGCAAGGGCGGCTATAATGAAAAACTGTTTTTT.

V and J are TRBV9 and TRBJ2-1; perhaps TRBD2 as D (5 bases). Germline V gene data show CDR1 as SGDLS and CDR2 as YYNGEE. The CDR3 consists of 15 residues. Between the trimmed V and J ends, which lost 3 bases and 4 bases, there was a span of 14 bases. The CDR3 loop reads CASSELASPYNEQFF. Written as DNA, the CDR3 is TGTGCCAGCAGCGAGCTAGCATCGCCGTACAATGAGCAGTTCTTC.

The chain couples TRBV6-5 to TRBJ1-1, with TRBD1 matching over 10 bases. V shed 8 bases, J shed 5 bases, and the junction held 11 bases outside the gene matches. CDR1 and CDR2 from the germline V gene are MNHEY and SVGAGI. CDR3 length: 15 amino acids. CDR3 nucleotide sequence: TGTGCCAGCTACCGGCAGGGGACAGGGGCTACTGAAGCTTTCTTT. Translation gives CASYRQGTGATEAFF.

The chain employs TRBV5-1 and TRBJ2-6; 8 nucleotides match TRBD1. The CDR3 runs 17 residues. V trimming: 0 bases; J trimming: 5 bases; junction bases outside the gene matches: 7. Germline loops: CDR1 SGHRS, CDR2 YFSETQ. CDR3 nucleotide sequence: TGCGCCAGCAGCTTGGGGGCAGGGGGCAGGAGGGCCAACGTCCTGACTTTC. Translating it yields CASSLGAGGRRANVLTF.

V gene TRBV11-3 combines with J gene TRBJ2-3, with D maybe TRBD2 (6 bases). This CDR3 is 15 amino acids long. Between the trimmed V and J ends, which lost 4 bases and 0 bases, there was a span of 11 bases. Germline-derived CDR1 and CDR2 are SGHNT and YENEEA. CDR3 protein: CASSSGGTSTDTQYF. The CDR3 nucleotides read TGTGCCAGCAGCTCCGGCGGGACTAGCACAGATACGCAGTATTTT.

The chain combines TRBV18 with TRBJ2-5; D unresolved. CDR1 and CDR2 from the germline V gene are KGHSH and LQKENI. The germline V and J ends were trimmed by 0 bases and 4 bases, with 9 bases remaining between them. CDR3 length: 14 amino acids. CDR3 sequence reads: CASSPPTAPETQYF. The CDR3 nucleotides read TGTGCCAGCTCACCACCCACAGCTCCAGAGACCCAGTACTTC.

The chain employs TRBV6-1 and TRBJ1-3; 8 bases line up with TRBD1. CDR3 length: 15 amino acids. Germline V CDR1 and CDR2: MNHNS, SASEGT. The J segment lost 1 base and the V segment lost 6 bases, leaving 5 bases of the junction unmatched. In DNA, the CDR3 is TGTGCCAGCAGAGGACAGGGTGTATCTGGAAACACCATATATTTT. Encoded protein: CASRGQGVSGNTIYF.

The J gene is TRBJ1-4, the V gene TRBV9; 9 positions match TRBD1. Germline V gives CDR1 SGDLS, CDR2 YYNGEE. Germline trimming cut 3 bases from V and 5 bases from J; bases unmatched to any gene: 2. The length of the CDR3 is 14 residues. In DNA, the CDR3 is TGTGCCAGCAGCGCAGACAGGGGGAATGAAAAACTGTTTTTT. Amino acid sequence: CASSADRGNEKLFF.

The genes are TRBV6-5 and TRBJ1-2; 8 nucleotides align to TRBD1. The CDR3 is 16 amino acids. Trimming cost V 0 bases and J 4 bases; bases outside gene matches: 7. The germline CDR1 and CDR2 sequences are MNHEY and SVGAGI. CDR3 loop: CASSYSNNRGGYGYTF. CDR3 nucleotides: TGTGCCAGCAGTTACTCGAACAACAGGGGGGGCTATGGCTACACCTTC.

This rearrangement joins TRBV15 to TRBJ2-5, with TRBD2 identical over 7 bases. After removal of 5 bases from V and 7 bases from J, the junction contained 4 bases not matched to a gene. Germline assignment: CDR1 LNHNV and CDR2 YYDKDF (reference sequence). This CDR3 is 12 amino acids long. DNA of the CDR3: TGTGCCACCAGCTCTTGGGGGGGGACCCAGTACTTC. As protein: CATSSWGGTQYF.

The chain combines TRBV4-1 with TRBJ1-4, with D maybe TRBD1 (6 bases). The V and J ends lost 4 bases and 3 bases respectively, with 12 bases between them. Germline V gene sequence: CDR1 MGHRA, CDR2 YSYEKL. This CDR3 contains 15 residues. In nucleotides, the CDR3 is TGCGCCAGCAGCCCTAAGGGGGATCCTAATGAAAAACTGTTTTTT. Its translation is CASSPKGDPNEKLFF.

The chain couples TRBV7-2 to TRBJ2-7, with TRBD1 as a possible D gene (6 bases). V dropped 4 bases and J dropped 4 bases, with 14 bases sitting between them. The germline CDR1 and CDR2 sequences are SGHTA and FQGNSA. The CDR3 consists of 14 residues. DNA for the CDR3: TGTGCCAGCAGCTCCGCACAGGGAACATACGAGCAGTACTTC. Residues: CASSSAQGTYEQYF.

This clone occurred once. The junction does not match germline at one end; this may be a read error. This chain uses TRBV30 with TRBJ2-2; D possibly corresponds to TRBD2 (5 bases). Germline CDR1 and CDR2: GTSNPN and SVGIG (reference sequence). The CDR3 consists of 14 residues. The CDR3 spells CAQESGLNTGELLF. The DNA of the CDR3 is TGTGCCCAGGAGTCGGGATTGAACACCGGGGAGCTGCTTTTT.

The rearrangement uses TRBV5-4 and TRBJ2-5, with TRBD1 identical over 7 bases. CDR1 is SGHNT and CDR2 is YYREEE in the germline V gene (reference sequence). CDR3 size: 14 residues. J gave up 2 bases and V 4 bases, and 5 bases lay outside the gene matches. CDR3 loop: CASSEGQLQETQYF. The CDR3 nucleotides read TGTGCCAGCAGCGAGGGACAGCTTCAAGAGACCCAGTACTTC.

This clone was recorded a few times. Here the CDR3 DNA reads TGTGCCAGCAGCCAAAGGCCAGGACCTAATCAGCCCCAGCATTTT. Translation: CASSQRPGPNQPQHF. This sequence joins TRBV11-2 and TRBJ1-5; D gene ambiguous. The CDR3 is 15 amino acids. In germline, CDR1 is SGHAT, CDR2 FQNNGV. Trimming removed 5 bases at V and 4 bases at J, with 15 bases between.

V usage is TRBV2 and J usage is TRBJ2-7; weak D call: TRBD2 (7 bases). The length of the CDR3 is 17 residues. Between the trimmed V and J ends, which lost 2 bases and 0 bases, there was a span of 17 bases. The V gene's germline CDR1 is SNHLY and CDR2 FYNNEI. CDR3 in amino acids: CASSERGGSRSSYEQYF. The CDR3 region has the DNA TGTGCCAGCAGTGAAAGGGGGGGGTCCAGAAGCTCCTACGAGCAGTACTTC.

This rearrangement joins TRBV7-8 to TRBJ2-7, with 7 bases that match TRBD1. This CDR3 is built from 16 residues. The ends lost 1 base at V and 2 bases at J; junction bases unmatched: 8. Germline-derived CDR1 and CDR2 are SGHVS and FQNEAQ. In DNA form, the CDR3 reads TGTGCCAGCAGCTTAGTCGGGGCGACAGGGACCTACGAGCAGTACTTC. Translated, it gives CASSLVGATGTYEQYF.

This clone occurred many times. CDR3 protein: CASSPLQGDTQYF. CDR3 sequence (DNA): TGTGCCAGCAGCCCGCTGCAAGGGGATACGCAGTATTTT. The chain uses TRBV14 and TRBJ2-3; D gene unclear. Germline V gene sequence: CDR1 SGHDN, CDR2 FVKESK. The CDR3 loop spans 13 amino acids. V was clipped by 4 bases and J by 6 bases, with 11 bases between them. The complete variable domain, with remaining parts taken from reference TRBV14 and TRBJ2-3, reads EAGVTQFPSHSVIEKGQTVTLRCDPISGHDNLYWYRRVMGKEIKFLLHFVKESKQDESGMPNNRFLAERTGGTYSTLKVQPAELEDSGVYFCASSPLQGDTQYFGPGTRLTVL.

The count of this clone is one. The chain joins TRBV11-2 to TRBJ2-2, with 7 bases fitting TRBD2. V gave up 4 bases and J gave up 7 bases; unmatched junction bases: 9. This CDR3 spans 15 amino acids. The germline V gene has CDR1 SGHAT and CDR2 FQNNGV. CDR3 nucleotides: TGTGCCAGCAGCTCGGGGGGATCTCTTAGCGGGGAGCTGTTTTTT. Translation: CASSSGGSLSGELFF.

This rearrangement joins TRBV7-9 to TRBJ2-1, with 10 bases identical to TRBD2. CDR3 size: 16 residues. The V and J ends lost 5 bases and 2 bases, in that order; junction bases with no gene match: 6. CDR1 is SEHNR, CDR2 FQNEAQ, per germline (reference sequence). The CDR3: CASSAESGRAYNEQFF. The CDR3 nucleotides read TGTGCCAGCAGCGCAGAAAGCGGGAGGGCCTACAATGAGCAGTTCTTC.

This clone turned up a few times. The rearrangement uses TRBV20-1 and TRBJ1-2; D gene uncertain. With 5 bases removed from V and 3 bases from J, the gap between germline ends came to 7 bases. The CDR3 length is 11 residues. Germline V gene sequence: CDR1 DFQATT, CDR2 SNEGSKA (reference sequence). CDR3 nucleotide sequence: TGCAGTGCTCTCGAAGACTATGGCTACACCTTC. Protein: CSALEDYGYTF.

The CDR3 spells CSVADPYTGELFF. The CDR3 coding sequence is TGCAGCGTAGCAGATCCCTACACCGGGGAGCTGTTTTTT. V is TRBV29-1 and J is TRBJ2-2; the D is unclear. CDR3 length equals 13 residues. The germline V gene encodes CDR1 SQVTM and CDR2 ANQGSEA. V shed 6 bases and J shed 3 bases, with 11 bases lying between them.

This rearrangement joins TRBV6-6 to TRBJ2-1, with D unresolved. This CDR3 is built from 13 residues. V lost 1 base, J lost 7 bases, and 8 bases lay in between. CDR1 MNHNY and CDR2 SVGAGI come from the germline V gene (reference sequence). The CDR3 nucleotides are TGTGCCAGCAGTTACTACAGATCGAATGAGCAGTTCTTC. Its translation is CASSYYRSNEQFF.

The V and J genes are TRBV11-2 and TRBJ1-4; 8 positions match TRBD1. Looked up from germline, CDR1 is SGHAT and CDR2 is FQNNGV. Trimming cost V 1 base and J 10 bases; bases outside gene matches: 5. The CDR3 contains 14 residues. This chain's CDR3 is CASSLAGQGGKLFF. DNA for the CDR3: TGTGCCAGCAGCTTAGCAGGACAGGGCGGAAAACTGTTTTTT. The complete variable domain, with remaining parts taken from reference TRBV11-2 and TRBJ1-4, reads EAGVAQSPRYKIIEKRQSVAFWCNPISGHATLYWYQQILGQGPKLLIQFQNNGVVDDSQLPKDRFSAERLKGVDSTLKIQPAKLEDSAVYLCASSLAGQGGKLFFGSGTQLSVL.

This rearrangement joins TRBV5-1 to TRBJ2-3; tentative D call: TRBD2 (6 bases). This CDR3 is built from 12 residues. Trimming pared 0 bases from V and 10 bases from J, leaving 9 bases between. CDR1 SGHRS and CDR2 YFSETQ come from the germline V gene. The CDR3 region is CASSLAGTPQYF. The CDR3, as DNA: TGCGCCAGCAGCTTGGCTGGGACTCCGCAGTATTTT.

The chain carries TRBV7-9 and TRBJ2-7, with 7 nucleotides matching TRBD2. The CDR3 extends over 14 amino acids. Germline-derived CDR1 and CDR2 are SEHNR and FQNEAQ (reference sequence). Losses at the gene ends were 5 bases for V and 2 bases for J; bases not matched to a gene: 6. The CDR3 loop reads CASSQGGTAYEQYF. The CDR3 DNA sequence: TGTGCCAGCAGCCAGGGAGGGACCGCCTACGAGCAGTACTTC.

This clone was found once. J is TRBJ1-1 and V is TRBV2, with D possibly matching TRBD1 (5 bases). This CDR3 contains 16 residues. Looked up from germline, CDR1 is SNHLY and CDR2 is FYNNEI. The V gene lost 7 bases and the J gene lost 0 bases, with 18 bases spanning the gap. In DNA form, the CDR3 reads TGTGCCAGCATGTTAAAGACAGCACGACTGAACACTGAAGCTTTCTTT. Translated: CASMLKTARLNTEAFF.